The source of this TCR beta chain is a study of T cell responses to AZD1222 COVID-19 vaccine. The study, taken as a whole, reports: Repertoire collection took place solely once the T cell response had peaked. Donors in the cohort were predominantly white British and more often female, and clonal diversity was possibly underestimated. Of spike-specific TCRs, nearly half reportedly target regions left unmutated in variants.

Here immunoSEQ multiplex PCR was the method, and the copy in TCRdb shows in-frame clones only, minus some. The top ten hold 3% to 4% of the sample, which has some 150,000 clones, roughly 88% seen once. In the case of this clone: The antigen is undetermined.

The germline gives CDR1 ENHRY, CDR2 SYGVKD. Trimming left V 0 bases short and J 2 bases short, with 7 bases between. The length of the CDR3 is 14 residues. This chain connects TRBV10-3 to TRBJ1-2, with D possibly TRBD1 on 5 matching bases. The sequence was collected from an adult in good health. This specimen was peripheral blood, taken on day 0 of MenACWY control vaccination. Here the CDR3 DNA reads TGTGCCATCAGTGAGTCCCGGGGCAACTATGGCTACACCTTC. This gives the protein CAISESRGNYGYTF.